These 16 T cell receptor beta chains came from one sample sequenced in a study of cytomegalovirus exposure and HLA in healthy donors. PCR amplification relied on 60 Vbeta primers (plus 13 Jbeta primers). Profiling relied on immunoSEQ multiplex PCR, and the TCRdb table lists in-frame clones only, not all of them. The sample lists under 150,000 clones; around 79% were seen once. The material sequenced was PBMCs. These TCRs come from a woman in her thirties in good health and CMV-seropositive.

CDR3 coding DNA: TGTGCCAGCAGCTTAGGGGGTCCAGGGGGCGAGATGAACACTGAAGCTTTCTTT. Residues: CASSLGGPGGEMNTEAFF. J is TRBJ1-1 and V is TRBV7-2; 8 bases line up with TRBD1. In germline, CDR1 is SGHTA, CDR2 FQGNSA. This CDR3 has 18 residues. Losses at the gene ends were 1 base for V and 0 bases for J; bases not matched to a gene: 10.

This chain joins TRBV7-2 and TRBJ1-1; no clear D gene. V lost 1 base and J lost 5, with 8 bases in between. Germline CDR1 and CDR2: SGHTA and FQGNSA. The CDR3 runs 13 residues. The CDR3 sequence: CASSLVAGTEAFF. The CDR3 DNA is TGTGCCAGCAGCTTAGTCGCGGGGACTGAAGCTTTCTTT. Together with reference TRBV7-2 and TRBJ1-1, the CDR3 gives the full variable domain: GAGVSQSPSNKVTEKGKDVELRCDPISGHTALYWYRQSLGQGLEFLIYFQGNSAPDKSGLPSDRFSAERTGGSVSTLTIQRTQQEDSAVYLCASSLVAGTEAFFGQGTRLTVV.

The J gene is TRBJ1-1, the V gene TRBV28; 7 positions agree with TRBD1. The CDR3 has 15 amino acids. Germline lookup yields CDR1 MDHEN and CDR2 SYDVKM. The V and J ends lost 4 bases and 0 bases, in that order; junction bases with no gene match: 5. CDR3 sequence reads: CASSSYRGVNTEAFF. CDR3 sequence (DNA): TGTGCCAGCAGTTCCTACAGGGGCGTGAACACTGAAGCTTTCTTT.

In this sample, this clone turned up a few times. The chain links TRBV7-7 to TRBJ2-2; perhaps TRBD1 as D (6 bases). CDR3 length equals 13 residues. Trimming cost V 5 bases and J 8 bases, with 12 bases left between them. Germline V CDR1 and CDR2: SSHAT, FNYEAQ (reference sequence). The CDR3 coding sequence is TGTGCCAGCAGCCCTAATCAGGGGGGGGAGCTGTTTTTT. This encodes CASSPNQGGELFF.

V gene TRBV5-5 combines with J gene TRBJ2-7; 11 positions match TRBD1. V was clipped by 4 bases and J by 4 bases; unmatched bases: 4. Germline lookup yields CDR1 SGHKS and CDR2 YYEKEE (reference sequence). This CDR3 is 14 amino acids long. The CDR3 region is CASSQDRGRYEQYF. In DNA form, the CDR3 reads TGTGCCAGCAGCCAGGACAGGGGGCGGTACGAGCAGTACTTC.

This clone was seen more than once but under ten times. The rearrangement uses TRBV12-5 and TRBJ1-2; TRBD1 matches at 8 bases. CDR1 and CDR2 (germline): LGHNT, FRNRAP. J was trimmed by 4 bases and V by 7 bases; bases with no gene match: 5. CDR3 length: 13 residues. For the CDR3, the DNA is TGTGCTAGTGCCCCGGACAGGGTCTATGGCTACACCTTC. As protein: CASAPDRVYGYTF.

The V call is TRBV7-2, the J call TRBJ2-7; TRBD1 might be the D (6 bases). The germline V gene has CDR1 SGHTA and CDR2 FQGNSA. Trimming removed 2 bases from V and 5 bases from J, with 16 bases in between. The CDR3 runs 15 residues. CDR3 DNA sequence: TGTGCCAGCAGCTTACAGGGGAAAGGGCTTCACGAGCAGTACTTC. It translates to CASSLQGKGLHEQYF.

In its sample, this clone was seen a few times. V gene TRBV6-1 combines with J gene TRBJ2-2; 7 positions match TRBD1. The CDR3 has 14 residues. V dropped 4 bases and J dropped 9; count of bases not matched to a gene: 8. CDR1 is MNHNS, CDR2 SASEGT, per germline. The CDR3 coding sequence is TGTGCCAGCAGTGCGAGGGGGCGCGGCTGGGAGCTGTTTTTT. This sequence encodes CASSARGRGWELFF.

The rearrangement links TRBV19 to TRBJ2-4; D is possibly TRBD1 (6 bases). V was clipped by 5 bases and J by 0 bases, with 17 bases between them. The CDR3 covers 17 residues. Germline V gene data show CDR1 as LNHDA and CDR2 as SQIVND (reference sequence). The CDR3: CASSSWSRGEAKNIQYF. The CDR3 coding sequence is TGTGCCAGTAGTTCTTGGTCCAGGGGTGAAGCCAAAAACATTCAGTACTTC.

This clone was picked up one time. The V and J genes are TRBV7-9 and TRBJ1-3; D uncertain. The CDR3 loop spans 14 amino acids. The germline V gene has CDR1 SEHNR and CDR2 FQNEAQ (reference sequence). The V and J ends lost 2 bases and 4 bases respectively, with 9 bases between them. CDR3 residues: CASSLLAEGNTIYF. CDR3 nucleotide sequence: TGTGCCAGCAGCTTATTAGCAGAGGGAAACACCATATATTTT.

The J gene is TRBJ1-2, the V gene TRBV5-1, with D maybe TRBD1 (5 bases). The CDR3 extends over 14 amino acids. The V end was cut by 4 bases, the J end by 4 bases, with 14 bases between. The germline CDR1 and CDR2 sequences are SGHRS and YFSETQ. DNA for the CDR3: TGCGCCAGCAGCCCGGAGGGGCGTTCCTATGGCTACACCTTC. Translation gives CASSPEGRSYGYTF.

This CDR3 is CSVYRQGETQYF. Written as DNA, the CDR3 is TGCAGCGTTTACCGACAGGGGGAGACCCAGTACTTC. V and J are TRBV29-1 and TRBJ2-5; 8 positions agree with TRBD1. The CDR3 is 12 amino acids. Germline V gives CDR1 SQVTM, CDR2 ANQGSEA. Losses at the gene ends were 5 bases for V and 5 bases for J; bases not matched to a gene: 4.

On this clone: The junction does not match germline at one end; this may be a read error. Other DNA sequences in this sample translate to the same CDR3. This chain uses TRBV9 with TRBJ2-3; 7 bases match TRBD2. The CDR3 extends over 15 amino acids. Germline V gives CDR1 SGDLS, CDR2 YYNGEE. CDR3 protein: CASSVGGHGTDTQYF. The CDR3, as DNA: TGTGCCAGCAGCGTGGGAGGGCATGGCACGGATACGCAGTATTTT.

The count of this clone is one. The rearrangement joins TRBV19 to TRBJ1-5; the D is unclear. This CDR3 region has 13 residues. Germline CDR1 is LNHDA and CDR2 is SQIVND (reference sequence). V was shortened by 7 bases and J by 0 bases, with 7 bases between the two germline ends. The CDR3 loop reads CASTPFSNQPQHF. The CDR3 region has the DNA TGTGCCAGTACCCCGTTTAGCAATCAGCCCCAGCATTTT.

This chain uses TRBV27 with TRBJ1-4, with a tentative D call TRBD1 (5 bases). The germline V gene encodes CDR1 MNHEY and CDR2 SMNVEV (reference sequence). V was shortened by 5 bases and J by 7 bases, with 20 bases between the two germline ends. This CDR3 is 16 amino acids long. The CDR3 is CASSADSGRLREKLFF. CDR3 nucleotides: TGTGCCAGCAGTGCAGACTCAGGGCGTCTTCGTGAAAAACTGTTTTTT.

Comments on this clone: The junction shows a germline mismatch at one end, possibly a read error. The chain combines TRBV28 with TRBJ1-2, with unresolved D. The germline V gene has CDR1 MDHEN and CDR2 SYDVKM. The CDR3 covers 12 residues. The CDR3 sequence: CASSFGPGGCTF. The CDR3 DNA sequence: TGTGCCAGCAGTTTCGGGCCTGGAGGCTGCACCTTC.